A selection of T cell receptor beta chains follows, all from one sample in a study of T cell repertoires in cytomegalovirus infection. TCRdb reprocessed the reads with MiXCR, giving one entry per CDR3 protein. The profile shows 170,000 or so distinct CDR3 sequences, roughly a sixth of them singletons. Sequences were obtained from CD8+ T cells from PBMCs. These receptors originate from a human donor in good health (CMV status not recorded). Some clones in this sample may be carry-over from other donors' samples. Each CDR3 is given without its conserved first and last residue.

TRBV7-8,ASSFPGTAYQETQY
TRBV7-9,ASSARGSDTQY
TRBV4-2,ASSQAGTGEWRMEKLF
TRBV6-2/TRBV6-3,ASSGLAGGNQETQY
TRBV4-1,ASSQDRRDRVYNEQF
TRBV11-2,ASSLEAGGRNSPLH
TRBV28,ASSSRQGPYNEQF
TRBV20-1,SATLAGGITDTQY
TRBV7-9,ASSPPSRGRYEQY
TRBV7-9,ASSTEEGLADSPLH
TRBV29-1,SVVGSYGYT
TRBV28,ASSSPAIGTAYEQY
TRBV6-2/TRBV6-3,ASSYPGQGPMNTEAF
TRBV7-9,ASSKGGGYTEAF
TRBV27,ASSLQFGRDEDEQY
TRBV29-1,SVLGQPLGTNEKLF
TRBV7-2,ASSFRDSSYEQY
TRBV7-9,ASSPEGPRD
TRBV6-1,ASTDFPDNPYEQY
TRBV6-2/TRBV6-3,ASSYNRGINTEAF
TRBV7-6,ASSGTGVGEQF
TRBV29-1,SVEDQRRSSYNEQF
TRBV7-8,ASSLLRSEPQPQH
TRBV28,ASSWGQGSTEAF
TRBV5-1,ASSPKPNNPGQRYNEQF
TRBV7-2,ASSLMTTGRIMT
TRBV29-1,SVEDWGKDGYT
TRBV7-2,ASCGARDTEAF
TRBV7-8,ASSVEASYEQY
TRBV11-2,ASSPELANYGYT
TRBV27,ASTNLTAFSYNEQF